The clone carrying this T cell receptor (beta chain) has at least ten counts. MiXCR, applied by TCRdb to the 5' RACE reads, yields one record per CDR3 protein. The sample has some 130,000 distinct CDR3 sequences, about 6.5% seen once. This sample is part of a study of T-cell memory formation after mild COVID-19. This CDR3 spans 14 amino acids. Germline CDR1 and CDR2: MNHEY and SVGAGI. V shed 4 bases and J 1 base; nucleotides not matched to a gene: 3. The TCR originated in an adult woman who had mild COVID-19 (a few samples of this study predate the infection). Cell type and time point are not known. Material for sequencing was PBMCs or a T cell subset sorted from them (not recorded which). This chain uses TRBV6-5 with TRBJ2-5; 7 bases are shared with TRBD1. The CDR3, as DNA: TGTGCCAGCAGTTCCAGGACAGGCCAAGAGACCCAGTACTTC. Its translation is CASSSRTGQETQYF.